This note documents a single T cell receptor (beta chain) sequence. Localized lung adenocarcinoma, a non-small cell lung cancer, affected the donors. MiXCR was run by TCRdb on the PCR reads, yielding one entry per CDR3 protein. The sample shows roughly 7,600 distinct CDR3 sequences, more than 45% of them seen only once. The entry originates in a study of CD4 and CD8 cells across lung adenocarcinoma regions. The germline V and J ends were trimmed by 4 bases and 5 bases, with 10 bases remaining between them. The CDR3 contains 13 residues. Germline V gene lookup returns CDR1 SEHNR and CDR2 FQNEAQ (reference sequence).

The sample was CD8+ T cells from the center of a lung tumor. The TCR was taken from a male donor with lung adenocarcinoma. The CD4 and CD8 labels of this study may be unreliable. This chain links TRBV7-9 with TRBJ2-3; D is unresolved. The chain's CDR3 is CASSSPSRDTQYF. Written as DNA, the CDR3 is TGTGCCAGCAGCTCTCCCAGTCGAGATACGCAGTATTTT. Full variable domain (missing parts from reference TRBV7-9 and TRBJ2-3): DTGVSQNPRHKITKRGQNVTFRCDPISEHNRLYWYRQTLGQGPEFLTYFQNEAQLEKSRLLSDRFSAERPKGSFSTLEIQRTEQGDSAMYLCASSSPSRDTQYFGPGTRLTVL.